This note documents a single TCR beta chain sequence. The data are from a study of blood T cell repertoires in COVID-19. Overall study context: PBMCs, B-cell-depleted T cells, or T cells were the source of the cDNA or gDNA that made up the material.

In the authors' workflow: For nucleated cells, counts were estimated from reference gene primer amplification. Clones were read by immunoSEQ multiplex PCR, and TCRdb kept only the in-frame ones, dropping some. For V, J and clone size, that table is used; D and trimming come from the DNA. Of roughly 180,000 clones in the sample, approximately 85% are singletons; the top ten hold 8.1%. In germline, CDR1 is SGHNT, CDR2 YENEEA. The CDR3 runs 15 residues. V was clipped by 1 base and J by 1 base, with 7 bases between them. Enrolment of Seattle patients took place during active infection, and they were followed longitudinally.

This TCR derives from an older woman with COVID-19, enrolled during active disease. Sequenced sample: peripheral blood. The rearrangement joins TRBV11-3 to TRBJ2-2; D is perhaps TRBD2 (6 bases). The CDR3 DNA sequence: TGTGCCAGCAGCTTAGGACTAGGGAACACCGGGGAGCTGTTTTTT. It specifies CASSLGLGNTGELFF.